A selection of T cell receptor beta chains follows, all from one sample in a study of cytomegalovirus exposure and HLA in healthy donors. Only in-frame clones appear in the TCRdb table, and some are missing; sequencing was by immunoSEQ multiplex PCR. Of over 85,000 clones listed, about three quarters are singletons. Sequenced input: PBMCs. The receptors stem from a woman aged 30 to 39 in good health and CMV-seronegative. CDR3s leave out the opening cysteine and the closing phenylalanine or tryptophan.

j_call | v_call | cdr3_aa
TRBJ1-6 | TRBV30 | AWSVVGQGESPLH
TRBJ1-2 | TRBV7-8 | ASSLAISGVSNYGYT
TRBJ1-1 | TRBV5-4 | ASSNKQGMNTEAF
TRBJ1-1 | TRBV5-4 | ASSFETAEAF
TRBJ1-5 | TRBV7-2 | ASSLEGALRSNQPQH
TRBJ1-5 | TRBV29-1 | SVGTGNQPQH
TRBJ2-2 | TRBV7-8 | ASSPQGRGTGELF
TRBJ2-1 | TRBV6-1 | ASSDSPGLESLNEQF
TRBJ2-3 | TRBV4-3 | ASSHLRGLAIESPDTQY
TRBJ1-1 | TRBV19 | ASSILRGNEAF
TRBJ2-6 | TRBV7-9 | ASRLQEAGANVLT
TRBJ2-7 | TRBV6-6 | ASSLDYEQY
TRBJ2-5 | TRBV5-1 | ASREGGETQY
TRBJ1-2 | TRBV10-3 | AISESNRIGYT
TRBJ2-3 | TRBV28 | ASIGGGPRTQY
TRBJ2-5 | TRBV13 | ASSSLQVPETQY
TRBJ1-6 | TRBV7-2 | ASTRTGDSPLH
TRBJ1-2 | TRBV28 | ASSLRARTEANYGYT
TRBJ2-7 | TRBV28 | ASSLGAGDPEQY
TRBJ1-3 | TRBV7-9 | ASSPPILSGNTIY
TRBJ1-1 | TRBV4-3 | ASSHRIGGNDEAF
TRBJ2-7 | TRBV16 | ASSPNNYEQY
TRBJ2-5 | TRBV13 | ASSLARGVGETQY
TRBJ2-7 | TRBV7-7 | ASSLLCERERYEQY
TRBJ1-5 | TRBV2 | ASSSGTGTLLGNQPQH
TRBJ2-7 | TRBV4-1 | ASSQGGGPGVWYEQY
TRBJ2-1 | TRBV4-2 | ASSQDPPQRGYNEQF
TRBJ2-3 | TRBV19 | ASSTLAGTDTQY
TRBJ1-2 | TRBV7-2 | ASGKGGNYGYT
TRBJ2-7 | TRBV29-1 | SVGGTGSYEQY
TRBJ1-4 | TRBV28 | ASNRDAGAATNEKLF